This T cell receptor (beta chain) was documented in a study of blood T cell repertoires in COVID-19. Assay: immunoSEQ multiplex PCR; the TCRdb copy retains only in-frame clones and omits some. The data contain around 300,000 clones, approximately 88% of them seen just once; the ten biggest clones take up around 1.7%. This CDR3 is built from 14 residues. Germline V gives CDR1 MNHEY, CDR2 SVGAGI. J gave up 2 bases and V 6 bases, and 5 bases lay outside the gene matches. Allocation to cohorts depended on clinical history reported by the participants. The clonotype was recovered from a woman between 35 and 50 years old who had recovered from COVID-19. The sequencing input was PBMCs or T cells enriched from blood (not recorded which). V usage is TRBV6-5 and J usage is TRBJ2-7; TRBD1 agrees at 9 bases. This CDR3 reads CASRLQGATYEQYF. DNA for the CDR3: TGTGCCAGCAGGTTACAGGGGGCTACCTACGAGCAGTACTTC.